These 20 T cell receptor beta chains share one sample of origin, sequenced in a study of T cell changes during pregnancy in multiple sclerosis. The data were produced by immunoSEQ multiplex PCR, yet TCRdb's version contains in-frame clones alone and is incomplete. The sample contains roughly 80,000 clones, 90% to 95% of which appear only once. Sequencing was performed on peripheral blood, taken before pregnancy. The receptors here all came from a female donor with multiple sclerosis, enrolled in a pregnancy study.

The chain couples TRBV9 to TRBJ2-5; TRBD1 matches 8 bases. Trimming removed 4 bases from V and 5 bases from J; junction bases left unmatched: 10. Germline assignment: CDR1 SGDLS and CDR2 YYNGEE. The CDR3 has 15 amino acids. The CDR3 region is CASSPGQGLSETQYF. In DNA form, the CDR3 reads TGTGCCAGCAGCCCTGGACAGGGACTTTCGGAGACCCAGTACTTC.

This clone showed up just once. The chain joins TRBV25-1 to TRBJ2-5; a possible D gene is TRBD1 (6 bases). The V end was cut by 8 bases, the J end by 5 bases, with 15 bases between. CDR3 length equals 13 residues. CDR1 and CDR2 from the germline V gene are MGHDK and SYGVNS. The CDR3 spells CASRTDSWETQYF. In DNA form, the CDR3 reads TGTGCCAGCCGGACGGACAGTTGGGAGACCCAGTACTTC.

The J gene is TRBJ1-2, the V gene TRBV9; the D gene is possibly TRBD1 (6 bases). This CDR3 is built from 14 residues. Germline V gene data show CDR1 as SGDLS and CDR2 as YYNGEE. Trimming stripped 2 bases from V and 6 bases from J, with 14 bases between. This chain's CDR3 is CASSVGTLRDGYTF. The CDR3 bases are TGTGCCAGCAGCGTTGGGACATTGAGGGATGGCTACACCTTC.

V and J are TRBV15 and TRBJ2-1, with TRBD2 matching 8 bases. V lost 0 bases, J lost 5 bases, and 3 bases stayed unmatched. There are 15 residues in the CDR3. CDR1 is LNHNV, CDR2 YYDKDF, per germline (reference sequence). This CDR3 is CATSRDLAGHNEQFF. The CDR3 region has the DNA TGTGCCACCAGCAGAGACCTAGCGGGCCACAATGAGCAGTTCTTC.

V gene TRBV30 combines with J gene TRBJ2-2; 7 nucleotides match TRBD2. The CDR3 is 15 residues long. Germline V CDR1 and CDR2: GTSNPN, SVGIG (reference sequence). The junction had 10 bases not matched to a gene; V was cut back by 7 bases and J by 2 bases. In DNA, the CDR3 is TGTGCCTCCCGGTCCCCTAGCGGCAACACCGGGGAGCTGTTTTTT. Encoded protein: CASRSPSGNTGELFF. Full variable domain (remainder filled in from reference TRBV30 and TRBJ2-2): SQTIHQWPATLVQPVGSPLSLECTVEGTSNPNLYWYRQAAGRGLQLLFYSVGIGQISSEVPQNLSASRPQDRQFILSSKKLLLSDSGFYLCASRSPSGNTGELFFGEGSRLTVL.

The J gene is TRBJ2-5, the V gene TRBV7-6; TRBD2 aligns across 8 bases. Germline-derived CDR1 and CDR2 are SGHVS and FNYEAQ. V was pared by 3 bases and J by 1 base, with 10 bases of the junction left unmatched. The CDR3 sequence is 17 residues long. CDR3 in amino acids: CASSFLKAGALQETQYF. CDR3 DNA: TGTGCCAGCAGCTTCCTCAAAGCGGGGGCCCTCCAAGAGACCCAGTACTTC.

The chain has TRBV28 and TRBJ2-2; D gene uncertain. The CDR3 runs to 12 residues. Germline CDR1 is MDHEN and CDR2 is SYDVKM. V was cut by 5 bases and J by 8 bases, with 9 bases left in between. For the CDR3, the DNA is TGTGCCAGCAGTCCCCCGGTAGGGGAGCTGTTTTTT. The encoded protein is CASSPPVGELFF. The full variable domain, with the rest looked up from reference TRBV28 and TRBJ2-2, is DVKVTQSSRYLVKRTGEKVFLECVQDMDHENMFWYRQDPGLGLRLIYFSYDVKMKEKGDIPEGYSVSREKKERFSLILESASTNQTSMYLCASSPPVGELFFGEGSRLTVL.

This clone appeared once. The chain combines TRBV4-1 with TRBJ2-7; 9 nucleotides match TRBD1. Losses at the gene ends were 1 base for V and 7 bases for J; bases not matched to a gene: 8. The CDR3 consists of 15 residues. Germline V gene sequence: CDR1 MGHRA, CDR2 YSYEKL. This CDR3 is CASSQAGQGTGEQYF. The CDR3 nucleotides read TGCGCCAGCAGCCAAGCAGGACAGGGGACGGGGGAGCAGTACTTC.

The CDR3 DNA reads TGTGCCAGCAGCGTAGCTTGGGGCGGCTACGAGCAGTACTTC. Its protein is CASSVAWGGYEQYF. J is TRBJ2-7 and V is TRBV9; maybe TRBD1 (5 bases). The V gene lost 0 bases and the J gene lost 3 bases, with 10 bases spanning the gap. The CDR3 has 14 amino acids. Germline values: CDR1 SGDLS, CDR2 YYNGEE.

V gene TRBV6-6 combines with J gene TRBJ1-3; no firm D call. The length of the CDR3 is 14 residues. In germline, CDR1 is MNHNY, CDR2 SVGAGI (reference sequence). The V and J ends lost 0 bases and 2 bases respectively, with 5 bases between them. The CDR3 sequence is CASSYSRAGNTIYF. The CDR3 DNA reads TGTGCCAGCAGTTACTCGAGGGCTGGAAACACCATATATTTT.

The chain couples TRBV2 to TRBJ2-1; D is perhaps TRBD2 (5 bases). This CDR3 has 14 residues. The V end lost 7 bases, the J end lost 3 bases, and 13 bases lay between the germline ends. CDR1 and CDR2 from the germline V gene are SNHLY and FYNNEI. The CDR3 protein is CASNKEDLYNEQFF. As DNA, the CDR3 is TGTGCCAGCAATAAGGAGGACCTCTACAATGAGCAGTTCTTC.

CDR3 sequence: CSAGQTYGYTF. In DNA, the CDR3 is TGCAGTGCGGGACAGACGTATGGCTACACCTTC. The genes are TRBV20-1 and TRBJ1-2, with TRBD1 matching over 7 bases. From germline, CDR1 is DFQATT and CDR2 SNEGSKA (reference sequence). Trimming took 6 bases from V and 5 from J; bases not matched to a gene: 3. This CDR3 has 11 residues.

This sequence joins TRBV27 and TRBJ1-5; D possibly corresponds to TRBD1 (5 bases). The CDR3 covers 15 residues. Germline V CDR1 and CDR2: MNHEY, SMNVEV (reference sequence). V was shortened by 5 bases and J by 4 bases, with 15 bases between the two germline ends. Here the CDR3 DNA reads TGTGCCAGCAGTCCACACAGGCGGGGGAATCAGCCCCAGCATTTT. The encoded protein is CASSPHRRGNQPQHF.

The rearrangement links TRBV18 to TRBJ1-1; 8 nucleotides match TRBD1. This CDR3 spans 16 amino acids. Germline lookup yields CDR1 KGHSH and CDR2 LQKENI. The junction had 5 bases not matched to a gene; V was cut back by 1 base and J by 1 base. CDR3: CASSPLTGGENTEAFF. In nucleotides, the CDR3 is TGTGCCAGCTCACCACTAACAGGGGGAGAGAACACTGAAGCTTTCTTT.

The chain couples TRBV5-1 to TRBJ2-2; 8 bases align to TRBD2. Germline CDR1 and CDR2: SGHRS and YFSETQ. CDR3 length: 16 residues. V lost 1 base and J lost 5; bases outside the gene matches: 7. Here the CDR3 DNA reads TGCGCCAGCAGCTTGTTGCCTCGGGGGGGAACCGGGGAGCTGTTTTTT. Amino acids: CASSLLPRGGTGELFF.

The DNA of the CDR3 is TGCAGTGCCCCGGGAGGGAGGGAGCAGTACTTC. Its protein is CSAPGGREQYF. The V call is TRBV20-1, the J call TRBJ2-7, with 8 bases identical to TRBD2. This CDR3 has 11 amino acids. Trimming at V came to 6 bases and at J to 7 bases, leaving 5 bases not matched to a gene. Germline V gene sequence: CDR1 DFQATT, CDR2 SNEGSKA (reference sequence).

The rearrangement links TRBV27 to TRBJ2-7; 9 nucleotides agree with TRBD1. The CDR3 covers 19 residues. CDR1 is MNHEY, CDR2 SMNVEV, per germline (reference sequence). V lost 6 bases to trimming and J lost 2 bases; unmatched junction nucleotides: 20. The CDR3 coding sequence is TGTGCCAGCAGACTCGCGATGGGTTCCGGGACAGGGAGCCCCTACGAGCAGTACTTC. Its protein product is CASRLAMGSGTGSPYEQYF.

The rearrangement uses TRBV5-1 and TRBJ1-2; 8 positions match TRBD1. The CDR3 loop spans 14 amino acids. V trimming: 4 bases; J trimming: 5 bases; junction bases outside the gene matches: 7. Germline values: CDR1 SGHRS, CDR2 YFSETQ. The CDR3 DNA sequence: TGCGCCAGCAGCGACAGGGGTAATGAATATGGCTACACCTTC. This gives the protein CASSDRGNEYGYTF.

The J gene is TRBJ1-5, the V gene TRBV27; D might be TRBD1 (6 bases). The germline V and J ends were trimmed by 2 bases and 6 bases, with 8 bases remaining between them. The germline V gene has CDR1 MNHEY and CDR2 SMNVEV (reference sequence). The CDR3 runs 13 residues. CDR3 nucleotide sequence: TGTGCCAGCAGTTTAGGGGGCGCTCAGCCCCAGCATTTT. Its protein product is CASSLGGAQPQHF.

CDR3 in DNA: TGTGCCATCGGACAGGGGGCGGGTGAGCAGTTCTTC. This codes for CAIGQGAGEQFF. The chain links TRBV10-3 to TRBJ2-1; the match to TRBD1 covers 11 bases. The germline CDR1 and CDR2 sequences are ENHRY and SYGVKD. The CDR3 consists of 12 residues. V gave up 8 bases and J gave up 9 bases; unmatched junction bases: 3.